The 28 T cell receptor beta chains below were found in one sample sequenced in a study of T cells after yellow fever vaccination. TCRdb passed the 5' RACE reads through MiXCR, listing each CDR3 protein once. Counted here are a few hundred thousand distinct CDR3 sequences, around 3.6% occurring once; the ten biggest clones make up about a quarter. Sequenced material: PBMCs, taken on the day of the yellow fever booster vaccination. The receptors originated from a young man who received the YFV17D yellow fever vaccine.

The sample holds many counts of this clonotype. This chain joins TRBV12-3 or TRBV12-4 and TRBJ2-3; 9 bases match TRBD1. This CDR3 region has 15 residues. J was trimmed by 1 base and V by 6 bases; bases with no gene match: 5. This CDR3 is CASSLWDRGTDTQYF. In DNA form, the CDR3 reads TGTGCCAGCAGCCTATGGGACAGGGGCACAGATACGCAGTATTTT.

This clonotype turned up a few times. The chain has TRBV11-2 and TRBJ1-1; D gene uncertain. Germline CDR1 reads SGHAT; CDR2 reads FQNNGV. The CDR3 loop spans 16 amino acids. The germline V and J ends were trimmed by 5 bases and 0 bases, with 16 bases remaining between them. CDR3: CASSPRTADMNTEAFF. The CDR3 nucleotides read TGTGCCAGCAGCCCGCGAACGGCCGATATGAACACTGAAGCTTTCTTT. The full variable domain, rest sourced from reference TRBV11-2 and TRBJ1-1, is EAGVAQSPRYKIIEKRQSVAFWCNPISGHATLYWYQQILGQGPKLLIQFQNNGVVDDSQLPKDRFSAERLKGVDSTLKIQPAKLEDSAVYLCASSPRTADMNTEAFFGQGTRLTVV.

In this sample, this clonotype turned up a few times. The chain links TRBV14 to TRBJ2-7; no clear D. Trimming took off 4 bases at V and 1 base at J, with 11 bases between the two ends. Looked up from germline, CDR1 is SGHDN and CDR2 is FVKESK. This CDR3 is 14 amino acids long. The CDR3 DNA is TGTGCCAGCAGCCCCTTAGGCGTATCCTACGAGCAGTACTTC. This encodes CASSPLGVSYEQYF. The whole variable domain, remainder taken from reference TRBV14 and TRBJ2-7, is EAGVTQFPSHSVIEKGQTVTLRCDPISGHDNLYWYRRVMGKEIKFLLHFVKESKQDESGMPNNRFLAERTGGTYSTLKVQPAELEDSGVYFCASSPLGVSYEQYFGPGTRLTVT.

This clonotype was picked up many times. The V gene is TRBV3-1, the J gene TRBJ2-1; possibly TRBD2 for D (7 bases). The CDR3 loop spans 15 amino acids. The germline V gene has CDR1 LGHDT and CDR2 YNNKEL (reference sequence). Deletions cut 4 bases from V and 4 bases from J, with 14 bases between. The CDR3 nucleotides are TGTGCCAGCAGCCCCCAAGCGGGGACATACAATGAGCAGTTCTTC. Residues: CASSPQAGTYNEQFF.

This clonotype was observed a handful of times. V is TRBV18 and J is TRBJ2-7; unclear D gene. The CDR3 has 17 amino acids. V was pared by 0 bases and J by 0 bases, with 15 bases between. Germline CDR1 and CDR2: KGHSH and LQKENI. The CDR3: CASSPPNPSSSSYEQYF. The CDR3 DNA reads as TGTGCCAGCTCACCACCCAATCCGTCGTCAAGCTCCTACGAGCAGTACTTC.

This clonotype was seen a few times. The chain couples TRBV4-1 to TRBJ1-2; TRBD1 is a possible D gene (6 bases). This CDR3 comprises 15 residues. V shed 3 bases and J shed 0 bases, with 11 bases lying between them. Germline V gene sequence: CDR1 MGHRA, CDR2 YSYEKL. CDR3 in amino acids: CASSQVSGANYGYTF. The DNA of the CDR3 is TGCGCCAGCAGCCAGGTGTCAGGGGCTAACTATGGCTACACCTTC.

This clonotype was counted ten times or more. The rearrangement links TRBV20-1 to TRBJ1-5; D perhaps matches TRBD1 (5 bases). V was clipped by 5 bases and J by 7 bases, with 12 bases between them. Germline V CDR1 and CDR2: DFQATT, SNEGSKA (reference sequence). This CDR3 spans 12 amino acids. The CDR3 coding sequence is TGCAGTGCTGAACCCGGGGACCAGCCCCAGCATTTT. It codes for CSAEPGDQPQHF.

In this sample, this clonotype turned up many times. The chain employs TRBV6-1 and TRBJ1-3, with D perhaps TRBD1 (5 bases). CDR3 length equals 15 residues. V was trimmed by 6 bases and J by 0 bases, leaving 12 bases between them. Germline CDR1 reads MNHNS; CDR2 reads SASEGT. The CDR3: CASRETAVSGNTIYF. CDR3 in DNA: TGTGCCAGCAGGGAGACAGCAGTCTCTGGAAACACCATATATTTT.

This clonotype has a count of ten or more. The V call is TRBV11-2, the J call TRBJ1-4; D is unclear. The V gene's germline CDR1 is SGHAT and CDR2 FQNNGV. The CDR3 has 17 residues. V was pared by 0 bases and J by 7 bases, with 18 bases between. The CDR3, as DNA: TGTGCCAGCAGCTTAGATTCAATCATGCTGACGGGTGAAAAACTGTTTTTT. Translation gives CASSLDSIMLTGEKLFF.

This clonotype was observed a few times. The chain is built from TRBV6-1 and TRBJ1-1; maybe TRBD1 (6 bases). Germline values: CDR1 MNHNS, CDR2 SASEGT. The V end was cut by 5 bases, the J end by 6 bases, with 19 bases between. The CDR3 extends over 15 amino acids. CDR3 bases: TGTGCCAGCAGTACCCTAGAGGGGGGGCTGTCTGAAGCTTTCTTT. Protein sequence: CASSTLEGGLSEAFF.

The sample holds many counts of this clonotype. CDR3 region: CASSLSLDPLETQYF. The CDR3 DNA follows: TGTGCCAGCAGCTTAAGTTTAGATCCGTTGGAGACCCAGTACTTC. This chain joins TRBV11-2 and TRBJ2-5; D is undetermined. Trimming cost V 2 bases and J 5 bases, with 15 bases left between them. CDR3 length: 15 amino acids. The germline CDR1 and CDR2 sequences are SGHAT and FQNNGV.

This clonotype has ten or more counts. The rearrangement uses TRBV18 and TRBJ2-1; no firm D call. Between the trimmed V and J ends, which lost 3 bases and 8 bases, there was a span of 20 bases. The CDR3 is 16 residues long. The germline V gene encodes CDR1 KGHSH and CDR2 LQKENI. CDR3 nucleotide sequence: TGTGCCAGCTCACCTCAGTCGGTGAGGTTCGTCTATGAGCAGTTCTTC. Encoded protein: CASSPQSVRFVYEQFF.

This chain links TRBV9 with TRBJ1-1; the D gene is possibly TRBD1 (6 bases). The CDR3 covers 14 residues. Per germline, CDR1 SGDLS and CDR2 YYNGEE. The V and J ends lost 4 bases and 4 bases respectively, with 14 bases between them. Here the CDR3 DNA reads TGTGCCAGCAGCATCAGCGGGGGGGCCACTGAAGCTTTCTTT. Its protein product is CASSISGGATEAFF.

This clonotype showed up just a few times. The CDR3: CAISESDRETTEAFF. CDR3 in DNA: TGTGCCATCAGTGAGTCGGACAGGGAAACAACTGAAGCTTTCTTT. The chain recombines TRBV10-3 with TRBJ1-1, with 8 bases fitting TRBD1. The V and J ends lost 0 bases and 5 bases, in that order; junction bases with no gene match: 5. The germline CDR1 and CDR2 sequences are ENHRY and SYGVKD. The CDR3 runs to 15 residues.

There are a few counts of this clonotype. V gene TRBV19 combines with J gene TRBJ2-2; 10 nucleotides match TRBD2. Trimming took 6 bases from V and 2 from J; bases not matched to a gene: 12. Germline V gene lookup returns CDR1 LNHDA and CDR2 SQIVND (reference sequence). This CDR3 spans 18 amino acids. The CDR3 region is CASSHPLELAGNTGELFF. For the CDR3, the DNA is TGTGCCAGTAGCCACCCTCTAGAACTAGCGGGAAACACCGGGGAGCTGTTTTTT.

There are many counts of this clonotype. This sequence joins TRBV2 and TRBJ2-3; tentatively, D is TRBD2 (5 bases). Deletions cut 6 bases from V and 0 bases from J, with 10 bases between. This CDR3 spans 14 amino acids. Germline assignment: CDR1 SNHLY and CDR2 FYNNEI. CDR3 DNA sequence: TGTGCCAGCAGCAAGGACTTTAGCACAGATACGCAGTATTTT. The encoded protein is CASSKDFSTDTQYF.

This clonotype showed up many times. The V gene is TRBV25-1, the J gene TRBJ1-2; D remains ambiguous. Trimming took 3 bases from V and 0 from J, leaving 5 bases between them. Germline CDR1 and CDR2: MGHDK and SYGVNS. There are 13 residues in the CDR3. The CDR3 region is CASSDGTNYGYTF. CDR3 DNA: TGTGCCAGCAGTGACGGAACTAACTATGGCTACACCTTC.

This clonotype was seen many times. The chain links TRBV9 to TRBJ2-3; D gene ambiguous. V was pared by 0 bases and J by 0 bases, with 5 bases between. The CDR3 runs to 14 residues. Germline lookup yields CDR1 SGDLS and CDR2 YYNGEE. Written as DNA, the CDR3 is TGTGCCAGCAGCGTAGTCCCTAGCACAGATACGCAGTATTTT. This gives the protein CASSVVPSTDTQYF.

This clonotype was seen a handful of times. This chain uses TRBV5-1 with TRBJ2-3; TRBD1 is a possible D gene (5 bases). The CDR3 is 14 amino acids. Trimming shortened V by 2 bases and J by 4 bases, and 11 bases separated the two germline ends. Germline assignment: CDR1 SGHRS and CDR2 YFSETQ. CDR3: CASSFLKGPDTQYF. The CDR3 DNA is TGCGCCAGCAGCTTTCTGAAGGGGCCAGATACGCAGTATTTT. The variable domain in full, with the rest retrieved from reference TRBV5-1 and TRBJ2-3, is KAGVTQTPRYLIKTRGQQVTLSCSPISGHRSVSWYQQTPGQGLQFLFEYFSETQRNKGNFPGRFSGRQFSNSRSEMNVSTLELGDSALYLCASSFLKGPDTQYFGPGTRLTVL.

Ten or more counts support this clonotype. The chain's CDR3 is CASSIGRQGLNGYTF. DNA of the CDR3: TGTGCCAGCAGCATTGGGCGACAGGGATTGAATGGCTACACCTTC. The chain has TRBV9 and TRBJ1-2; 7 positions agree with TRBD1. The CDR3 loop spans 15 amino acids. The V gene's germline CDR1 is SGDLS and CDR2 YYNGEE. V dropped 4 bases and J dropped 6; count of bases not matched to a gene: 12.

This clonotype was detected many times. The chain links TRBV27 to TRBJ2-7; no definite D call. Germline values: CDR1 MNHEY, CDR2 SMNVEV (reference sequence). V lost 5 bases, J lost 0 bases, and 8 bases lay in between. This CDR3 is built from 13 residues. The DNA of the CDR3 is TGTGCCAGCAGTGGGGATCTCTCCTACGAGCAGTACTTC. The encoded protein is CASSGDLSYEQYF.

This clonotype was seen many times. This sequence joins TRBV4-1 and TRBJ2-7; 9 bases agree with TRBD2. The CDR3 is made up of 15 amino acids. Trimming took 0 bases from V and 2 from J; bases not matched to a gene: 2. Germline V gene data show CDR1 as MGHRA and CDR2 as YSYEKL. In DNA, the CDR3 is TGCGCCAGCAGCCAAGAGCGGGGGGGCCCCTACGAGCAGTACTTC. It yields the protein CASSQERGGPYEQYF.

Ten or more counts support this clonotype. V is TRBV29-1 and J is TRBJ1-1; 8 nucleotides agree with TRBD1. The CDR3 has 14 residues. Per germline, CDR1 SQVTM and CDR2 ANQGSEA. V dropped 7 bases and J dropped 5; count of bases not matched to a gene: 12. CDR3 DNA sequence: TGCAGCGCCCAGGGGACAGGCCGAGGAACTGAAGCTTTCTTT. Translating it yields CSAQGTGRGTEAFF.

This sequence joins TRBV10-3 and TRBJ2-7; D unclear. The germline V gene encodes CDR1 ENHRY and CDR2 SYGVKD. Trimming cost V 3 bases and J 0 bases, with 15 bases left between them. The CDR3 is made up of 16 amino acids. CDR3: CAISDSIKHRSYEQYV. The CDR3 coding sequence is TGTGCCATCAGTGACTCCATTAAACACCGCTCCTACGAGCAGTACGTC.

This clonotype was observed at least ten times. V gene TRBV5-1 combines with J gene TRBJ2-5; 7 nucleotides line up with TRBD1. V lost 3 bases, J lost 2 bases, and 7 bases stayed unmatched. Per the germline V gene, CDR1 is SGHRS and CDR2 is YFSETQ. CDR3 size: 15 residues. The CDR3 spells CASSYLTGRQETQYF. The CDR3 bases are TGCGCCAGCAGCTACCTGACAGGGCGGCAAGAGACCCAGTACTTC.

Only a few counts were recorded for this clonotype. The V gene is TRBV12-3 or TRBV12-4, the J gene TRBJ2-2; unclear D gene. This CDR3 is built from 15 residues. The germline V and J ends were trimmed by 7 bases and 2 bases, with 14 bases remaining between them. CDR3 amino acids: CASTQKGYNTGELFF. The CDR3 bases are TGTGCCAGCACCCAAAAGGGATATAACACCGGGGAGCTGTTTTTT.

In its sample, this clonotype was seen a few times. This sequence joins TRBV5-1 and TRBJ1-3; 7 bases are a match to TRBD1. The CDR3 has 16 amino acids. The ends lost 4 bases at V and 1 base at J; junction bases unmatched: 8. CDR1 is SGHRS and CDR2 is YFSETQ in the germline V gene. The CDR3 sequence: CASSAWGDRSGNTIYF. CDR3 in DNA: TGCGCCAGCAGCGCGTGGGGGGACAGATCTGGAAACACCATATATTTT.

This clonotype was recorded at least ten times. V usage is TRBV4-3 and J usage is TRBJ2-2, with D perhaps matching TRBD2 (6 bases). The CDR3 length is 15 residues. CDR1 and CDR2 from the germline V gene are LGHNA and YSLEER. Between the trimmed V and J ends, which lost 4 bases and 1 base, there was a span of 10 bases. CDR3 sequence reads: CASSLAEKNTGELFF. The CDR3 DNA reads TGCGCCAGCAGCCTAGCGGAAAAGAACACCGGGGAGCTGTTTTTT.